These 10 T cell receptor beta chains share one sample of origin, sequenced in a study of a mutant IDH1 vaccine in newly diagnosed glioma. Using immunoSEQ multiplex PCR, the repertoire was profiled, and TCRdb retains in-frame clones only, with some absent. The sample carries tens of thousands of clones, less than 90% recorded once. This sample's time point: week 35, safety follow-up. Vaccine doses each comprised 300 ug of mutant IDH1 20-mer peptide, with topical imiquimod. These receptors have no known antigen. The specimen was PBMCs, collected from a glioma patient whose treatment included an IDH1 peptide vaccine. These receptors came from a woman between 18 and 30 years old with glioma.

This chain uses TRBV27 with TRBJ1-2; tentatively, D is TRBD1 (6 bases). Trimming pared 4 bases from V and 5 bases from J, leaving 14 bases between. From germline, CDR1 is MNHEY and CDR2 SMNVEV (reference sequence). The CDR3 totals 14 residues. The CDR3 bases are TGTGCCAGCAGTTACCAGGGGTCTCTATATGGCTACACCTTC. Translating it yields CASSYQGSLYGYTF.

The chain recombines TRBV7-8 with TRBJ2-7, with 8 bases aligning to TRBD2. Germline CDR1 and CDR2: SGHVS and FQNEAQ. With 1 base clipped from V and 2 bases from J, the junction kept 10 bases outside the gene matches. This CDR3 has 17 amino acids. CDR3 in amino acids: CASSLGLSGLATYEQYF. The CDR3 nucleotides are TGTGCCAGCAGCTTAGGTCTATCAGGACTAGCAACCTACGAGCAGTACTTC. Together with reference TRBV7-8 and TRBJ2-7, the CDR3 gives the full variable domain: GAGVSQSPRYKVAKRGQDVALRCDPISGHVSLFWYQQALGQGPEFLTYFQNEAQLDKSGLPSDRFFAERPEGSVSTLKIQRTQQEDSAVYLCASSLGLSGLATYEQYFGPGTRLTVT.

This clone was detected once. This chain joins TRBV5-4 and TRBJ1-1, with 8 bases fitting TRBD1. The CDR3 sequence is 15 residues long. The trim removed 3 bases at V and 1 base at J, leaving 5 bases unmatched. Germline CDR1 reads SGHNT; CDR2 reads YYREEE (reference sequence). The CDR3 sequence is CASSWGGTGNTEAFF. CDR3 coding DNA: TGTGCCAGCAGCTGGGGGGGGACAGGGAACACTGAAGCTTTCTTT.

The rearrangement joins TRBV7-3 to TRBJ2-1; 8 bases map to TRBD2. V lost 3 bases, J lost 6 bases, and 1 base stayed unmatched. There are 13 residues in the CDR3. Per germline, CDR1 SGHTA and CDR2 FQGTGA. Written as DNA, the CDR3 is TGTGCCAGCAGCTTTGGACTAGCCAATGAGCAGTTCTTC. Translated, it gives CASSFGLANEQFF.

The rearrangement joins TRBV11-3 to TRBJ2-7; D possibly corresponds to TRBD2 (5 bases). CDR1 SGHNT and CDR2 YENEEA come from the germline V gene. CDR3 size: 15 residues. The V end lost 1 base, the J end lost 2 bases, and 12 bases lay between the germline ends. In DNA form, the CDR3 reads TGTGCCAGCAGCTTAGTGACCAGCGGAGCCTACGAGCAGTACTTC. Translated, it gives CASSLVTSGAYEQYF.

J is TRBJ2-1 and V is TRBV7-2, with TRBD2 as a possible D gene (6 bases). Trimming shortened V by 4 bases and J by 6 bases, and 16 bases separated the two germline ends. This CDR3 region has 15 residues. Germline V gene lookup returns CDR1 SGHTA and CDR2 FQGNSA. Here the CDR3 reads CASSSGLQRANEQFF. CDR3 coding DNA: TGTGCCAGCAGCTCCGGACTCCAGCGGGCCAATGAGCAGTTCTTC.

Only a few counts were recorded for this clone. The V call is TRBV5-1, the J call TRBJ1-2; D gene ambiguous. The CDR3 loop spans 16 amino acids. Trimming took 4 bases from V and 2 from J, leaving 18 bases between them. Germline V CDR1 and CDR2: SGHRS, YFSETQ. The CDR3 region is CASSPAMSPGNYGYTF. CDR3 sequence (DNA): TGCGCCAGCAGCCCCGCCATGAGTCCGGGAAACTATGGCTACACCTTC.

This sequence joins TRBV5-1 and TRBJ2-1; 10 bases are shared with TRBD2. V gave up 4 bases and J gave up 9 bases; unmatched junction bases: 10. CDR3 length: 15 residues. From germline, CDR1 is SGHRS and CDR2 YFSETQ. This CDR3 reads CASSPSGSQYGEQFF. CDR3 DNA sequence: TGCGCCAGCAGCCCTAGCGGGAGCCAGTACGGTGAGCAGTTCTTC. Full variable domain (missing parts from reference TRBV5-1 and TRBJ2-1): KAGVTQTPRYLIKTRGQQVTLSCSPISGHRSVSWYQQTPGQGLQFLFEYFSETQRNKGNFPGRFSGRQFSNSRSEMNVSTLELGDSALYLCASSPSGSQYGEQFFGPGTRLTVL.

The V gene is TRBV7-9, the J gene TRBJ2-7; unclear D gene. Trimming stripped 4 bases from V and 0 bases from J, with 7 bases between. From germline, CDR1 is SEHNR and CDR2 FQNEAQ (reference sequence). The CDR3 is 13 amino acids. The CDR3 DNA is TGTGCCAGCAGCTCCCCTAGCTCCTACGAGCAGTACTTC. This sequence encodes CASSSPSSYEQYF.

The rearrangement joins TRBV6-1 to TRBJ2-7; 7 nucleotides agree with TRBD2. Germline CDR1 reads MNHNS; CDR2 reads SASEGT. The CDR3 is made up of 15 amino acids. V was pared by 2 bases and J by 2 bases, with 6 bases of the junction left unmatched. The CDR3 coding sequence is TGTGCCAGCAGTGAATCGCCTAGCGGAGCCTACGAGCAGTACTTC. This translates into CASSESPSGAYEQYF.